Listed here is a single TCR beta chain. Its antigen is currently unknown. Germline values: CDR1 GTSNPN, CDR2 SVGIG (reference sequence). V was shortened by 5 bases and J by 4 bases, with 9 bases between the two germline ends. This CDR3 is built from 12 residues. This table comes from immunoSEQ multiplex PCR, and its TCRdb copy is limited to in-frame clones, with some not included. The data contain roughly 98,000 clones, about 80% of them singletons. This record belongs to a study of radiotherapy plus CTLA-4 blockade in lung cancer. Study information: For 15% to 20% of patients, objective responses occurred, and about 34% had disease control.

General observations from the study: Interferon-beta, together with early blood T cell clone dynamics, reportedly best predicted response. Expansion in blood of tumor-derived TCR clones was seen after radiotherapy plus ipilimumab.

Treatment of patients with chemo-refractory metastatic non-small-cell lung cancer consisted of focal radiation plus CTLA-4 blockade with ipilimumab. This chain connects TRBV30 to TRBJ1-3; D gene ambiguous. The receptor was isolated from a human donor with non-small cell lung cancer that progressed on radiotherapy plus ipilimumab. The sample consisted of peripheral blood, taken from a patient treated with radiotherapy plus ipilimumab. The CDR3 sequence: CAWGLGGNTIYF. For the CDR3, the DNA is TGTGCCTGGGGACTAGGAGGAAACACCATATATTTT.